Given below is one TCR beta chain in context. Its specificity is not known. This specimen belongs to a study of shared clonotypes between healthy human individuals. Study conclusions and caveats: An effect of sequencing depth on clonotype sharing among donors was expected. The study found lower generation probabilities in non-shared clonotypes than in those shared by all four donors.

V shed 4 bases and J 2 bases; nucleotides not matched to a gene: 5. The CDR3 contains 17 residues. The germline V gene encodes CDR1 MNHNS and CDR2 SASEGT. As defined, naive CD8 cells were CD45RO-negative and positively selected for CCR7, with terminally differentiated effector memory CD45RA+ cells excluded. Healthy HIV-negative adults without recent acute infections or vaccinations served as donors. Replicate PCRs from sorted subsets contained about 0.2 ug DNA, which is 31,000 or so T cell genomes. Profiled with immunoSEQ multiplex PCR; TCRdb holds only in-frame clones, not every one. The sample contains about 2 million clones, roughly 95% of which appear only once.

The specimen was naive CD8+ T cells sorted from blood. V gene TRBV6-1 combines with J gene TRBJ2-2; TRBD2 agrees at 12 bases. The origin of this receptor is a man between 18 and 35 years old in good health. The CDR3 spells CASSGGLAGRNTGELFF. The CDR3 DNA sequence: TGTGCCAGCAGTGGGGGACTAGCGGGTCGTAACACCGGGGAGCTGTTTTTT.